This record looks at one T cell receptor beta chain sequence and its context. TCR beta CDR3 regions were amplified from RNA transcripts. Researchers ran a first-round RT-PCR on the TCR CDR3 using the HTBI primer set. TCRdb called the multiplex PCR reads again in MiXCR, with one record for every CDR3 protein. The sample lists under 350,000 distinct CDR3 sequences; 15% to 20% were seen once. The data were obtained in a study of T cells in Graves' hyperthyroidism and ophthalmopathy. The CDR3 is made up of 15 amino acids. V dropped 10 bases and J dropped 7 bases, with 20 bases sitting between them. Per the germline V gene, CDR1 is MDHEN and CDR2 is SYDVKM.

The chain links TRBV28 to TRBJ1-6; possible D gene TRBD1, 6 bases. The sample consisted of blood. The sequence derives from a woman aged 50 to 65 with Graves' hyperthyroidism. CDR3 bases: TGTGCCACCAAGGGGGGGGCATCCGGGAATTCACCCCTCCACTTT. Amino acids: CATKGGASGNSPLHF.